This T cell receptor (beta chain) is drawn from a study of blood T cell repertoires in COVID-19. Study at large: Samples came from the United States, Italy and Spain, spanning acute and convalescent COVID-19. T cells, B-cell-depleted T cells, or PBMCs provided the cDNA or gDNA that served as material.

Under the authors' procedure: How many nucleated cells were present was estimated from reference gene primer amplification. TCRdb keeps only in-frame clones here, not all; method: immunoSEQ multiplex PCR. V, J and clone size are those of that table, while D and trimming were read from the DNA. The sample includes 250,000 or so clones, roughly 88% seen only once; the top ten take roughly an eighth. V gave up 2 bases and J gave up 3 bases, with 6 bases separating them. Germline assignment: CDR1 MDHEN and CDR2 SYDVKM. The CDR3 length is 13 residues. Input material: peripheral blood. The sequence was collected from an elderly man with acute or convalescent COVID-19. This chain uses TRBV28 with TRBJ2-3; D gene uncertain. CDR3 in amino acids: CASSLIQTDTQYF. In DNA, the CDR3 is TGTGCCAGCAGTTTAATACAGACAGATACGCAGTATTTT.